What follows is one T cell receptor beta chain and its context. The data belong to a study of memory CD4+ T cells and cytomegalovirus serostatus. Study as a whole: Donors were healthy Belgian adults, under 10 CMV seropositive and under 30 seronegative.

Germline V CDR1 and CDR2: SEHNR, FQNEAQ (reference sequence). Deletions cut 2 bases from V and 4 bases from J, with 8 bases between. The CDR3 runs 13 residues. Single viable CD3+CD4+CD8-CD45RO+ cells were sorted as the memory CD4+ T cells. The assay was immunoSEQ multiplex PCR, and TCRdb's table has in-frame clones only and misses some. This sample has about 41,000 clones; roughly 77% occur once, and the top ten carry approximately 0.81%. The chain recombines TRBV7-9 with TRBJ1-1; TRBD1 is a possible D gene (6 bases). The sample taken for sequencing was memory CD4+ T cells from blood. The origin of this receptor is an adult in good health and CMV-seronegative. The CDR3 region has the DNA TGTGCCAGCAGCTTATTACAGGGCACTGAAGCTTTCTTT. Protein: CASSLLQGTEAFF.